Listed here are 14 T cell receptor beta chains from one sample, sequenced in a study of T cells in Graves' hyperthyroidism and ophthalmopathy. Researchers took RNA transcripts and amplified the TCR beta CDR3 regions from them. In the first-round RT-PCR of the TCR CDR3, the HTBI primer set was used. Using its own MiXCR run on the multiplex PCR reads, TCRdb lists one record per CDR3 protein. Counted here are around 370,000 distinct CDR3 sequences, about 18% occurring once; the ten biggest clones make up 35% to 45%. Sequences were obtained from blood. Every receptor here comes from a man between 18 and 35 years old with Graves' ophthalmopathy.

Ten or more counts support this clonotype. The chain is built from TRBV20-1 and TRBJ2-1; 8 bases agree with TRBD2. J lost 6 bases, V lost 4 bases, and 11 bases had no gene match. In germline, CDR1 is DFQATT, CDR2 SNEGSKA (reference sequence). This CDR3 has 15 amino acids. The CDR3 loop is CSATLATGGGNEQFF. Here the CDR3 DNA reads TGCAGTGCTACCCTAGCGACGGGGGGGGGCAATGAGCAGTTCTTC.

This clonotype was seen at least ten times. The chain is built from TRBV7-3 and TRBJ2-3; no clear D gene. The CDR3 sequence is 15 residues long. Germline CDR1 SGHTA, CDR2 FQGTGA. V shed 0 bases and J shed 0 bases, with 7 bases lying between them. CDR3 coding DNA: TGTGCCAGCAGCTTAACCCATTTTAGCACAGATACGCAGTATTTT. Protein product: CASSLTHFSTDTQYF.

This clonotype was seen only a few times. The rearrangement links TRBV9 to TRBJ1-5; 9 positions agree with TRBD1. CDR1 is SGDLS, CDR2 YYNGEE, per germline. The CDR3 has 14 amino acids. The ends lost 0 bases at V and 8 bases at J; junction bases unmatched: 3. CDR3 residues: CASSVGTGVEPQHF. The CDR3 DNA sequence: TGTGCCAGCAGCGTAGGGACAGGGGTGGAGCCCCAGCATTTT.

This clonotype was seen at least ten times. The J gene is TRBJ2-7, the V gene TRBV18, with 7 bases fitting TRBD2. Per the germline V gene, CDR1 is KGHSH and CDR2 is LQKENI. The CDR3 is 12 amino acids. J lost 2 bases, V lost 6 bases, and 1 base had no gene match. For the CDR3, the DNA is TGTGCCAGCTCCCGGGGGGCCTACGAGCAGTACTTC. This encodes CASSRGAYEQYF. Complete variable domain (other parts from reference TRBV18 and TRBJ2-7): NAGVMQNPRHLVRRRGQEARLRCSPMKGHSHVYWYRQLPEEGLKFMVYLQKENIIDESGMPKERFSAEFPKEGPSILRIQQVVRGDSAAYFCASSRGAYEQYFGPGTRLTVT.

V usage is TRBV6-4 and J usage is TRBJ2-5; D unclear. Germline V lookup: CDR1 MRHNA, CDR2 SNTAGT. The CDR3 contains 12 residues. V was cut by 0 bases and J by 3 bases, with 2 bases left in between. CDR3 residues: CASSDSKETQYF. CDR3 bases: TGTGCCAGCAGTGACTCGAAAGAGACCCAGTACTTC.

This clonotype showed up many times. The gene calls are TRBV11-2 and TRBJ2-3; 11 nucleotides line up with TRBD1. CDR3 length: 16 amino acids. CDR1 is SGHAT, CDR2 FQNNGV, per germline. V lost 6 bases to trimming and J lost 6 bases; unmatched junction nucleotides: 11. CDR3 protein: CASRPGQGDPPDTQYF. The CDR3 nucleotides are TGTGCCAGCAGACCGGGACAGGGGGACCCACCCGATACGCAGTATTTT. The whole variable domain, remainder taken from reference TRBV11-2 and TRBJ2-3, is EAGVAQSPRYKIIEKRQSVAFWCNPISGHATLYWYQQILGQGPKLLIQFQNNGVVDDSQLPKDRFSAERLKGVDSTLKIQPAKLEDSAVYLCASRPGQGDPPDTQYFGPGTRLTVL.

This clonotype occurred many times. In DNA form, the CDR3 reads TGTGCCAGCAGCTCCACGATGGACACTGAAGCTTTCTTT. Translation gives CASSSTMDTEAFF. This chain links TRBV7-9 with TRBJ1-1; D uncertain. Germline values: CDR1 SEHNR, CDR2 FQNEAQ (reference sequence). The V and J ends lost 4 bases and 3 bases respectively, with 9 bases between them. This CDR3 contains 13 residues.

This clonotype has at least ten counts. V and J are TRBV5-1 and TRBJ2-7, with D perhaps TRBD1 (5 bases). The CDR3 is 13 amino acids. Germline V gene lookup returns CDR1 SGHRS and CDR2 YFSETQ. V was trimmed by 7 bases and J by 2 bases, leaving 13 bases between them. CDR3 coding DNA: TGCGCCAGCCGCCAGGGATTAGCCTACGAGCAGTACTTC. Residues: CASRQGLAYEQYF.

Comment on this clonotype: This sequence may be a read error, since a much larger clone differs from it by one base. The rearrangement uses TRBV28 and TRBJ2-5, with 11 bases fitting TRBD2. TRBJ2-1 matches the DNA end more closely, so the J call is doubtful. There are 17 residues in the CDR3. Germline-derived CDR1 and CDR2 are MDHEN and SYDVKM. CDR3 in amino acids: CASSSSGGPKVRETQFF. In DNA, the CDR3 is TGTGCCAGCAGTTCTAGCGGGGGGCCCAAGGTTAGAGAGACCCAGTTCTTC.

The table lists this clonotype with many counts. V is TRBV6-1 and J is TRBJ2-5, with a possible D match to TRBD1 (5 bases). V was pared by 6 bases and J by 5 bases, with 19 bases between. This CDR3 spans 15 amino acids. The germline V gene has CDR1 MNHNS and CDR2 SASEGT. CDR3 loop: CASRTPAGIGETQYF. CDR3 DNA: TGTGCCAGCAGAACCCCCGCAGGGATTGGGGAGACCCAGTACTTC.

In this sample, this clonotype turned up a few times. V gene TRBV29-1 combines with J gene TRBJ1-2, with D tentatively TRBD1 (5 bases). The ends were cut back, 4 bases at V and 6 bases at J, with 9 bases in the middle. Germline V gene lookup returns CDR1 SQVTM and CDR2 ANQGSEA. This CDR3 is 11 amino acids long. The CDR3 DNA follows: TGCAGCGTTGGAGGGGCTGATGGCTACACCTTC. Protein: CSVGGADGYTF.

The chain recombines TRBV7-2 with TRBJ1-3; D remains ambiguous. CDR3 length: 17 residues. CDR1 is SGHTA, CDR2 FQGNSA, per germline. Trimming left V 1 base short and J 0 bases short, with 13 bases between. CDR3 sequence (DNA): TGTGCCAGCAGCTTAGTCTCCAGTTTAAGCTCTGGAAACACCATATATTTT. The encoded protein is CASSLVSSLSSGNTIYF.

This clonotype has ten or more counts. The CDR3 is CASSLTETQYF. The DNA for the CDR3 is TGTGCCAGCAGCCTGACGGAGACCCAGTACTTC. This sequence joins TRBV7-9 and TRBJ2-5; D gene ambiguous. The CDR3 totals 11 residues. Looked up from germline, CDR1 is SEHNR and CDR2 is FQNEAQ (reference sequence). Between the trimmed V and J ends, which lost 5 bases and 5 bases, there was a span of 6 bases.

The genes are TRBV6-1 and TRBJ2-7, with 8 bases aligning to TRBD2. Germline values: CDR1 MNHNS, CDR2 SASEGT. CDR3 length equals 13 residues. V dropped 5 bases and J dropped 3; count of bases not matched to a gene: 3. The CDR3 spells CASSLRGDYEQYF. The CDR3 region has the DNA TGTGCCAGCAGTCTGCGGGGGGACTACGAGCAGTACTTC.